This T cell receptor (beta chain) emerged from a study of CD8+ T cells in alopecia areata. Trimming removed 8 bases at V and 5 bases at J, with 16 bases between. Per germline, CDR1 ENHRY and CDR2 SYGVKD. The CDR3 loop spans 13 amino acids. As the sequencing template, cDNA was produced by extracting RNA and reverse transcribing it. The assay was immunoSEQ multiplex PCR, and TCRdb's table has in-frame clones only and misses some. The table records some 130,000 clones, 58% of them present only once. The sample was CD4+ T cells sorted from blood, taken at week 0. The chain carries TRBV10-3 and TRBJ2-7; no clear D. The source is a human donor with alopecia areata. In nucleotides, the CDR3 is TGTGCCATCGTCGGCAGGCTTCTCGACGAGCAGTACTTC. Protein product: CAIVGRLLDEQYF.